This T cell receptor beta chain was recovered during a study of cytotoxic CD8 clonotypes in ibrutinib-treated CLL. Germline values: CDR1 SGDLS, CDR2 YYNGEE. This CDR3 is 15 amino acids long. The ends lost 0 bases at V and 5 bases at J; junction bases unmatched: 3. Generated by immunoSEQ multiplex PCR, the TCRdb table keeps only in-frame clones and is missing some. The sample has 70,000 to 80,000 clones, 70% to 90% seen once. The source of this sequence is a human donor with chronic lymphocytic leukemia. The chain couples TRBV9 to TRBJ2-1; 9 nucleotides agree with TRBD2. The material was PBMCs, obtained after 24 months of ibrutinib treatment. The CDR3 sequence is CASSVVAGAHNEQFF. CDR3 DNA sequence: TGTGCCAGCAGCGTAGTAGCGGGAGCCCACAATGAGCAGTTCTTC.